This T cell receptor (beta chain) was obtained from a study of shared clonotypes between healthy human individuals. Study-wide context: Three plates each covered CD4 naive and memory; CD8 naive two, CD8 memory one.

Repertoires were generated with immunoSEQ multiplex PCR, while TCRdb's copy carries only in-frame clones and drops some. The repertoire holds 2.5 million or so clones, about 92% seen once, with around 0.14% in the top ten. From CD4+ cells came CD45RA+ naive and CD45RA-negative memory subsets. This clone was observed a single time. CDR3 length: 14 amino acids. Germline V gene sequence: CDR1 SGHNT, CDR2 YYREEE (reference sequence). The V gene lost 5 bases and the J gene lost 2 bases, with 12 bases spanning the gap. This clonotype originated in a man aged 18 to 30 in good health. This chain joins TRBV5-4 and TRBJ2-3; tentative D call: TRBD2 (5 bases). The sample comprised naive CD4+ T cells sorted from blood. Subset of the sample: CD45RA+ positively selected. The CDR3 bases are TGTGCCAGCAGGCACGCGGGCGCCACAGATACGCAGTATTTT. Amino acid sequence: CASRHAGATDTQYF.